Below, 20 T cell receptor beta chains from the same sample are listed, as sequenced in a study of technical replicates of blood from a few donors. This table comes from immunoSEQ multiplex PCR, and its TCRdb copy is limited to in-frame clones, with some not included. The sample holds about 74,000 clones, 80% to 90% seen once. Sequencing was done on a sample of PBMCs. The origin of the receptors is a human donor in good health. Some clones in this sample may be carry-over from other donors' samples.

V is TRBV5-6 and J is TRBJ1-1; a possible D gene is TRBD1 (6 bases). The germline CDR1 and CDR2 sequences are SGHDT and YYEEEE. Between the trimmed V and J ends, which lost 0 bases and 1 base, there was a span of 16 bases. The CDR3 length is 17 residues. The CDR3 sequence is CASSLAPTGSGNTEAFF. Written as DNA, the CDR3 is TGTGCCAGCAGCTTGGCCCCAACAGGGTCTGGGAACACTGAAGCTTTCTTT.

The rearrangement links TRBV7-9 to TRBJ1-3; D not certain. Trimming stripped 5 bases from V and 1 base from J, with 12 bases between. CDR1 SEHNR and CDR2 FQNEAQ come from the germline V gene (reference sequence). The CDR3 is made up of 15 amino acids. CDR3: CASSPVRDSGNTIYF. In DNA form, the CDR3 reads TGTGCCAGCAGCCCAGTGAGGGATTCTGGAAACACCATATATTTT.

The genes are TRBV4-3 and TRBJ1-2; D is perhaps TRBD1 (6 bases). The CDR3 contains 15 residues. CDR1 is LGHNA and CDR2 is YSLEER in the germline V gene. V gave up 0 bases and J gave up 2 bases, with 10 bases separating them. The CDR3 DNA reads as TGCGCCAGCAGCCAAGATGGTGGGGGCAACTATGGCTACACCTTC. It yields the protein CASSQDGGGNYGYTF.

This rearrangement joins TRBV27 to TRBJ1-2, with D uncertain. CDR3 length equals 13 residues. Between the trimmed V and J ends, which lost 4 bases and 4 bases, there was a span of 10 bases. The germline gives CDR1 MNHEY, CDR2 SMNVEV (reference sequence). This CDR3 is CASSSTELYGYTF. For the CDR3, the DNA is TGTGCCAGCAGTTCCACTGAGCTCTATGGCTACACCTTC.

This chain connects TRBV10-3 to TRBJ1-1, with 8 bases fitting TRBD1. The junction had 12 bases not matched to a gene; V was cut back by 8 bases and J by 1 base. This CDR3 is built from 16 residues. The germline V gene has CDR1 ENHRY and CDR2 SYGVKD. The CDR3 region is CAIARSGGQANTEAFF. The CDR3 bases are TGTGCCATCGCCCGGTCAGGGGGACAGGCGAACACTGAAGCTTTCTTT.

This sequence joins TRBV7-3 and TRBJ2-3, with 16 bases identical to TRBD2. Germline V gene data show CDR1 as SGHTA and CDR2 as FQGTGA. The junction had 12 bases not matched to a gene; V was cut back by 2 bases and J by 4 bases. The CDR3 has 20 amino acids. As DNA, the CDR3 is TGTGCCAGCAGCTTACGGGGACTAGCGGGGGGGTCTTCCTTCCCAGATACGCAGTATTTT. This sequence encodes CASSLRGLAGGSSFPDTQYF.

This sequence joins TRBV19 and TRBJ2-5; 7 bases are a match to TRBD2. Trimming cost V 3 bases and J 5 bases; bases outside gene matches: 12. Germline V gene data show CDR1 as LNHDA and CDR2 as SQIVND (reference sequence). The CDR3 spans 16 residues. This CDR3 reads CASSISGGSTGETQYF. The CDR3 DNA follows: TGTGCCAGTAGTATCTCGGGCGGGAGTACGGGGGAGACCCAGTACTTC.

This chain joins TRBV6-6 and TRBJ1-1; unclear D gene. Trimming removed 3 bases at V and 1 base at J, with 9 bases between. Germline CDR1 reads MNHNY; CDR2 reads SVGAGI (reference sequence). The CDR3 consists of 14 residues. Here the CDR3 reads CASSYRGANTEAFF. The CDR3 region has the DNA TGTGCCAGCAGTTATCGGGGAGCGAACACTGAAGCTTTCTTT.

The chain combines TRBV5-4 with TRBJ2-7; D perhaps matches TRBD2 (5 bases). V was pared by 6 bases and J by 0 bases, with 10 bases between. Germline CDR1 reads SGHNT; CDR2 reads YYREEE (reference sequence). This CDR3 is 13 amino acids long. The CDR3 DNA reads TGTGCCAGCATGCGGGCAGACTCCTACGAGCAGTACTTC. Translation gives CASMRADSYEQYF.

The CDR3 DNA reads as TGCAGCGCTAAAGGTGATCCATATTCCGGGACAGCGACTTACGAGCAGTACTTC. Its protein product is CSAKGDPYSGTATYEQYF. The chain carries TRBV29-1 and TRBJ2-7, with 7 positions matching TRBD1. This CDR3 is built from 18 residues. Losses at the gene ends were 7 bases for V and 4 bases for J; bases not matched to a gene: 25. Looked up from germline, CDR1 is SQVTM and CDR2 is ANQGSEA.

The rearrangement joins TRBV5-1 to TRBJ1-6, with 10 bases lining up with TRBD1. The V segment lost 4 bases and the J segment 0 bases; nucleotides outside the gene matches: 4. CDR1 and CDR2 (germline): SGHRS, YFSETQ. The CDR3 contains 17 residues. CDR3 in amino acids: CASSRGQGSSYNSPLHF. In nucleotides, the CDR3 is TGCGCCAGCAGCAGGGGACAGGGGAGCTCCTATAATTCACCCCTCCACTTT. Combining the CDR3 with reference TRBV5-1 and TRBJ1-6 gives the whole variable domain KAGVTQTPRYLIKTRGQQVTLSCSPISGHRSVSWYQQTPGQGLQFLFEYFSETQRNKGNFPGRFSGRQFSNSRSEMNVSTLELGDSALYLCASSRGQGSSYNSPLHFGNGTRLTVT.

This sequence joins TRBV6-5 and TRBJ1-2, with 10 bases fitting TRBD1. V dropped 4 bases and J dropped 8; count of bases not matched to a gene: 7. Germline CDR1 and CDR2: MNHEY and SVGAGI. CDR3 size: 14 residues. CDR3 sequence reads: CASSLAGQGRGYTF. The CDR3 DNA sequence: TGTGCCAGCAGTTTAGCGGGACAGGGGCGCGGCTACACCTTC.

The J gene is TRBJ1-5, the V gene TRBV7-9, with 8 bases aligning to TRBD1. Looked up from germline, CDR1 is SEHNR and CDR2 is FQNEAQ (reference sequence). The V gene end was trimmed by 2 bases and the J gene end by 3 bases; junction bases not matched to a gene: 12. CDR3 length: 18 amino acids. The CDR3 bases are TGTGCCAGCAGCTTAAACGGTCCAGGACAGGGCACCAATCAGCCCCAGCATTTT. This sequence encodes CASSLNGPGQGTNQPQHF. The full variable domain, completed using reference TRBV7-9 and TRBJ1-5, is DTGVSQNPRHKITKRGQNVTFRCDPISEHNRLYWYRQTLGQGPEFLTYFQNEAQLEKSRLLSDRFSAERPKGSFSTLEIQRTEQGDSAMYLCASSLNGPGQGTNQPQHFGDGTRLSIL.

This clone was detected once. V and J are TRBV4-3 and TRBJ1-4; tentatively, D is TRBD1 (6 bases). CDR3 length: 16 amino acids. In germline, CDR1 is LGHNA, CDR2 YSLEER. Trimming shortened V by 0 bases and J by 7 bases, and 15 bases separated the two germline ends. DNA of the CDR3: TGCGCCAGCAGCCAAGAGTTGGGGGCCGGCGCTGAAAAACTGTTTTTT. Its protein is CASSQELGAGAEKLFF.

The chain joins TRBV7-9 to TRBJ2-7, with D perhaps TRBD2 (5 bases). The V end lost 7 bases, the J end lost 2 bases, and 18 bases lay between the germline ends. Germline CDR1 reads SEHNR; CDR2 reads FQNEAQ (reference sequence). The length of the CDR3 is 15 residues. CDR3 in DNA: TGTGCCAGCAACTTCGGAGGCTATCGACCCTACGAGCAGTACTTC. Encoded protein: CASNFGGYRPYEQYF.

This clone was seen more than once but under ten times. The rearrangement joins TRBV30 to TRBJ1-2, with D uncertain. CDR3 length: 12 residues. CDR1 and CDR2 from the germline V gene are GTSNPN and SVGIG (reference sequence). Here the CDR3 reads CARGWQNLGYTF. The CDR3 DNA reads TGTGCACGAGGTTGGCAGAATTTAGGCTACACCTTC.

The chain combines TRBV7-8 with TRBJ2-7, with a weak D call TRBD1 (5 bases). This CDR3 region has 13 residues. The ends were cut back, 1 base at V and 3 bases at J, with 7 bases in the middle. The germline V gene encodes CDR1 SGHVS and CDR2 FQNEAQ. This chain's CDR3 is CASSLGQHYEQYF. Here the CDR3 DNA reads TGTGCCAGCAGCTTAGGACAGCACTACGAGCAGTACTTC.

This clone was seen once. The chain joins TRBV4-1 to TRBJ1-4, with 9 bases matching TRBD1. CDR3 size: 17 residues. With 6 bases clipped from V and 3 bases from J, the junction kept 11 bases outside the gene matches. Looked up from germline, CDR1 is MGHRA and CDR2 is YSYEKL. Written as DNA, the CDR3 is TGCGCCAGCAGACTCCGGGACAGGGAAGTCTCTAATGAAAAACTGTTTTTT. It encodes CASRLRDREVSNEKLFF.

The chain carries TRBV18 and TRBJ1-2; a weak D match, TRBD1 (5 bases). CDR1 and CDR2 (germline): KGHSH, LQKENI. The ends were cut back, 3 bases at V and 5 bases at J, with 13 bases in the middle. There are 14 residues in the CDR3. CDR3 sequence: CASSPDMGGYGYTF. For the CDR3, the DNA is TGTGCCAGCTCACCCGACATGGGGGGGTATGGCTACACCTTC. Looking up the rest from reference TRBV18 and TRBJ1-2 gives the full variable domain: NAGVMQNPRHLVRRRGQEARLRCSPMKGHSHVYWYRQLPEEGLKFMVYLQKENIIDESGMPKERFSAEFPKEGPSILRIQQVVRGDSAAYFCASSPDMGGYGYTFGSGTRLTVV.

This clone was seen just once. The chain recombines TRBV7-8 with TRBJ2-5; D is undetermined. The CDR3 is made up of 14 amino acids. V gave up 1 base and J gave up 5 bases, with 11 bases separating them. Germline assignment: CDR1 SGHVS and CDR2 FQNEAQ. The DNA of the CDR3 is TGTGCCAGCAGCTTAGGGTCCATCGGGGAGACCCAGTACTTC. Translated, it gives CASSLGSIGETQYF. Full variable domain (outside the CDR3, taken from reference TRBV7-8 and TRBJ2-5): GAGVSQSPRYKVAKRGQDVALRCDPISGHVSLFWYQQALGQGPEFLTYFQNEAQLDKSGLPSDRFFAERPEGSVSTLKIQRTQQEDSAVYLCASSLGSIGETQYFGPGTRLLVL.